A selection of T cell receptor beta chains follows, all from one sample in a study of blood T cell repertoires in COVID-19. The protocol was immunoSEQ multiplex PCR, while the TCRdb copy is restricted to in-frame clones and leaves out a portion. In the table there are around 200,000 clones, 60% to 85% of which are singletons. Source material: peripheral blood. The receptors were sampled from a woman between 65 and 79 years old with acute or convalescent COVID-19. Both conserved end residues are part of each CDR3. Each record gives: D gene, J gene, clone size, V gene, CDR3 protein, CDR3 DNA. A D gene is named only where the DNA matches it firmly. Clone size, where shown, is once, few, many, or a class for clones that have expanded.

d_gene: .
j_gene: TRBJ2-2
abundance: few
v_gene: TRBV3-1/TRBV3-2
CDR3aa: CASSPTGFFNTGELFF
CDR3nt: TGTGCCAGCAGTCCAACAGGGTTCTTCAACACCGGGGAGCTGTTTTTT

d_gene: .
j_gene: TRBJ2-1
abundance: .
v_gene: TRBV11-2
CDR3aa: CASSLETYNEQFF
CDR3nt: TGTGCCAGCAGCTTAGAGACTTACAATGAGCAGTTCTTC

d_gene: .
j_gene: TRBJ1-5
abundance: once
v_gene: TRBV6-5
CDR3aa: CASSYSYSNQPQHF
CDR3nt: TGTGCCAGCAGTTACTCGTATAGCAATCAGCCCCAGCATTTT

d_gene: TRBD1
j_gene: TRBJ2-1
abundance: once
v_gene: TRBV7-9
CDR3aa: CASSLDVSGGAVEQFF
CDR3nt: TGTGCCAGCAGCTTAGATGTTTCAGGGGGAGCGGTCGAGCAGTTCTTC

d_gene: .
j_gene: TRBJ1-3
abundance: .
v_gene: TRBV2
CDR3aa: CASSEAFSGNTIYF
CDR3nt: TGTGCCAGCAGTGAGGCCTTCTCTGGAAACACCATATATTTT

d_gene: .
j_gene: TRBJ2-5
abundance: few
v_gene: TRBV15
CDR3aa: CATSKGQTQETQYF
CDR3nt: TGTGCCACCAGCAAAGGACAGACCCAAGAGACCCAGTACTTC

d_gene: .
j_gene: TRBJ1-6
abundance: once
v_gene: TRBV7-2
CDR3aa: CASSLVEGSNSPLHF
CDR3nt: TGTGCCAGCAGCTTAGTTGAAGGGAGTAATTCACCCCTCCACTTT

d_gene: .
j_gene: TRBJ2-2
abundance: .
v_gene: TRBV2
CDR3aa: CASSWGPGTGELFF
CDR3nt: TGTGCCAGCAGCTGGGGGCCGGGCACCGGGGAGCTGTTTTTT

d_gene: TRBD2
j_gene: TRBJ2-1
abundance: few
v_gene: TRBV19
CDR3aa: CASKTSGRNSNEQFF
CDR3nt: TGTGCCAGTAAGACTAGCGGGAGGAATAGCAATGAGCAGTTCTTC

d_gene: .
j_gene: TRBJ2-1
abundance: .
v_gene: TRBV5-1
CDR3aa: CASSLGGHDEQFF
CDR3nt: TGCGCCAGCAGCTTGGGAGGGCACGATGAGCAGTTCTTC

d_gene: .
j_gene: TRBJ1-5
abundance: .
v_gene: TRBV28
CDR3aa: CASSLWSVYSNQPQHF
CDR3nt: TGTGCCAGCAGTTTATGGTCGGTTTATAGCAATCAGCCCCAGCATTTT

d_gene: .
j_gene: TRBJ1-4
abundance: .
v_gene: TRBV28
CDR3aa: CASSLTTTTLNEKLFF
CDR3nt: TGTGCCAGCAGTTTAACGACAACAACATTAAATGAAAAACTGTTTTTT

d_gene: TRBD1
j_gene: TRBJ1-2
abundance: few
v_gene: TRBV28
CDR3aa: CASSSGQGVYGYTF
CDR3nt: TGTGCCAGCAGTTCCGGACAGGGGGTTTATGGCTACACCTTC

d_gene: TRBD1
j_gene: TRBJ1-3
abundance: few
v_gene: TRBV3-1/TRBV3-2
CDR3aa: CASRGGGQGVGGNTIYF
CDR3nt: TGTGCCAGCAGAGGTGGGGGACAGGGAGTTGGTGGAAACACCATATATTTT

d_gene: TRBD2
j_gene: TRBJ2-7
abundance: .
v_gene: TRBV28
CDR3aa: CASSPPGTSGYEQYF
CDR3nt: TGTGCCAGCAGTCCTCCCGGGACTAGCGGCTACGAGCAGTACTTC

d_gene: TRBD2
j_gene: TRBJ2-7
abundance: .
v_gene: TRBV5-1
CDR3aa: CASSVGGGRYEQYF
CDR3nt: TGCGCCAGCAGCGTTGGGGGAGGGCGGTACGAGCAGTACTTC

d_gene: .
j_gene: TRBJ1-1
abundance: .
v_gene: TRBV9
CDR3aa: CASSALAGYGTEAFF
CDR3nt: TGTGCCAGCAGCGCATTAGCGGGATACGGCACTGAAGCTTTCTTT